Following are 22 T cell receptor beta chains from one sample sequenced in a study of chemoradiotherapy in HPV16-positive cancers. Repertoires were generated with immunoSEQ multiplex PCR, while TCRdb's copy carries only in-frame clones and drops some. In the table there are fewer than 40,000 clones, roughly 77% of which are singletons. The material was blood, obtained from a patient who underwent chemoradiotherapy. The receptors stem from a human donor with HPV-associated anogenital cancer.

The chain combines TRBV11-2 with TRBJ2-6; D is uncertain. Germline V gives CDR1 SGHAT, CDR2 FQNNGV. Trimming removed 1 base at V and 4 bases at J, with 14 bases between. This CDR3 spans 17 amino acids. In DNA form, the CDR3 reads TGTGCCAGCAGCTTAGGACCGAAACGGACCGGGGCCAACGTCCTGACTTTC. Translation: CASSLGPKRTGANVLTF.

The chain joins TRBV4-1 to TRBJ2-7; the D gene is possibly TRBD2 (6 bases). The CDR3 length is 15 residues. Between the trimmed V and J ends, which lost 4 bases and 6 bases, there was a span of 19 bases. CDR1 and CDR2 (germline): MGHRA, YSYEKL. CDR3 sequence reads: CASSPTGVPSIEQYF. Here the CDR3 DNA reads TGCGCCAGCAGCCCGACGGGGGTGCCTTCTATCGAGCAGTACTTC.

The rearrangement links TRBV2 to TRBJ1-5; the D gene is possibly TRBD1 (5 bases). This CDR3 has 11 amino acids. Germline values: CDR1 SNHLY, CDR2 FYNNEI. Deletions cut 8 bases from V and 9 bases from J, with 11 bases between. In DNA form, the CDR3 reads TGTGCCAGCGGGACCACAGGGCCCCAGCATTTT. It is translated as CASGTTGPQHF. The variable domain in full, completed from reference TRBV2 and TRBJ1-5, reads EPEVTQTPSHQVTQMGQEVILRCVPISNHLYFYWYRQILGQKVEFLVSFYNNEISEKSEIFDDQFSVERPDGSNFTLKIRSTKLEDSAMYFCASGTTGPQHFGDGTRLSIL.

This clone was counted only a few times. This chain uses TRBV19 with TRBJ1-5; D is uncertain. V lost 7 bases to trimming and J lost 1 base, with 11 bases between them. Germline assignment: CDR1 LNHDA and CDR2 SQIVND (reference sequence). The CDR3 runs 14 residues. The CDR3 here is CASKTKLSNQPQHF. The CDR3 DNA reads TGTGCCAGTAAGACCAAATTGAGCAATCAGCCCCAGCATTTT.

This clone was picked up a small number of times. The chain is built from TRBV30 and TRBJ1-1, with D possibly being TRBD1 (6 bases). The germline gives CDR1 GTSNPN, CDR2 SVGIG (reference sequence). This CDR3 contains 14 residues. Trimming removed 2 bases at V and 9 bases at J, with 19 bases between. The CDR3 coding sequence is TGTGCCTGGAGTACCACAGGGTCATCACAGAAAGCTTTCTTT. Encoded protein: CAWSTTGSSQKAFF. The whole variable domain, filled in from reference TRBV30 and TRBJ1-1, reads SQTIHQWPATLVQPVGSPLSLECTVEGTSNPNLYWYRQAAGRGLQLLFYSVGIGQISSEVPQNLSASRPQDRQFILSSKKLLLSDSGFYLCAWSTTGSSQKAFFGQGTRLTVV.

The chain is built from TRBV7-8 and TRBJ1-3; TRBD1 might be the D (5 bases). CDR1 is SGHVS, CDR2 FQNEAQ, per germline. The CDR3 covers 14 residues. V shed 5 bases and J shed 2 bases, with 10 bases lying between them. This CDR3 reads CASSRGRTGNTIYF. The CDR3 bases are TGTGCCAGCAGCCGGGGCCGAACTGGAAACACCATATATTTT.

This chain connects TRBV18 to TRBJ1-1; 12 positions agree with TRBD1. Germline V gene sequence: CDR1 KGHSH, CDR2 LQKENI. The CDR3 contains 15 residues. After removal of 3 bases from V and 6 bases from J, the junction contained 5 bases not matched to a gene. CDR3 DNA sequence: TGTGCCAGCTCACCTCGAGGGACAGGGGGCCCTGAAGCTTTCTTT. It yields the protein CASSPRGTGGPEAFF.

This chain links TRBV6-6 with TRBJ1-2; perhaps TRBD1 as D (6 bases). There are 14 residues in the CDR3. Germline V lookup: CDR1 MNHNY, CDR2 SVGAGI (reference sequence). V was clipped by 4 bases and J by 4 bases, with 13 bases between them. CDR3 sequence: CASSLQGAVYGYTF. DNA of the CDR3: TGTGCCAGCAGTTTACAGGGCGCGGTCTATGGCTACACCTTC.

V usage is TRBV7-9 and J usage is TRBJ2-1; D ambiguous. Deletions cut 4 bases from V and 2 bases from J, with 15 bases between. Germline assignment: CDR1 SEHNR and CDR2 FQNEAQ (reference sequence). The CDR3 spans 16 residues. CDR3 sequence: CASSSYSLSPYNEQFF. CDR3 coding DNA: TGTGCCAGCAGCTCCTATAGCCTCTCCCCCTACAATGAGCAGTTCTTC.

This clone has more than one count but fewer than ten. The genes are TRBV7-9 and TRBJ1-5, with 12 bases matching TRBD1. Germline CDR1 reads SEHNR; CDR2 reads FQNEAQ (reference sequence). V shed 11 bases and J 0 bases; nucleotides not matched to a gene: 5. The CDR3 extends over 15 amino acids. CDR3 sequence reads: CALGQGANSNQPQHF. The CDR3 coding sequence is TGTGCCCTGGGACAGGGGGCCAATAGCAATCAGCCCCAGCATTTT.

The chain employs TRBV9 and TRBJ1-1; D perhaps matches TRBD1 (6 bases). This CDR3 comprises 15 residues. Germline CDR1 and CDR2: SGDLS and YYNGEE. Trimming cost V 0 bases and J 0 bases, with 9 bases left between them. The CDR3 sequence is CASSVATGLNTEAFF. The CDR3 DNA is TGTGCCAGCAGCGTAGCCACAGGGTTGAACACTGAAGCTTTCTTT.

The chain uses TRBV27 and TRBJ2-7; TRBD2 agrees at 7 bases. V lost 7 bases, J lost 2 bases, and 8 bases stayed unmatched. Germline lookup yields CDR1 MNHEY and CDR2 SMNVEV (reference sequence). This CDR3 spans 14 amino acids. The CDR3 nucleotides are TGTGCCAGCAAAATGGCGGGGGACCCCTACGAGCAGTACTTC. This codes for CASKMAGDPYEQYF.

V usage is TRBV18 and J usage is TRBJ1-5; unclear D gene. CDR3 length: 12 residues. Germline V CDR1 and CDR2: KGHSH, LQKENI. Trimming removed 0 bases from V and 7 bases from J, with 4 bases in between. The CDR3 is CASSPPGQPQHF. The CDR3 coding sequence is TGTGCCAGCTCACCACCAGGGCAGCCCCAGCATTTT.

The chain is built from TRBV7-9 and TRBJ2-7; 8 bases are a match to TRBD2. Germline assignment: CDR1 SEHNR and CDR2 FQNEAQ (reference sequence). The CDR3 consists of 16 residues. Losses at the gene ends were 5 bases for V and 4 bases for J; bases not matched to a gene: 13. The CDR3 loop reads CASSRSTGTSEYEQYF. CDR3 nucleotide sequence: TGTGCCAGCAGCCGAAGTACCGGGACTAGTGAGTACGAGCAGTACTTC.

This clone has just a few counts. This rearrangement joins TRBV14 to TRBJ1-5; D is unresolved. Trimming removed 4 bases from V and 0 bases from J, with 13 bases in between. The CDR3 extends over 16 amino acids. Looked up from germline, CDR1 is SGHDN and CDR2 is FVKESK. CDR3 region: CASSPDNGPSNQPQHF. The CDR3 region has the DNA TGTGCCAGCAGCCCCGACAACGGGCCTAGCAATCAGCCCCAGCATTTT.

The chain combines TRBV5-1 with TRBJ1-6, with 8 bases lining up with TRBD1. The germline CDR1 and CDR2 sequences are SGHRS and YFSETQ. The ends lost 4 bases at V and 11 bases at J; junction bases unmatched: 14. CDR3 length: 16 amino acids. The CDR3 protein is CASSRTEDRVFAPLHF. The CDR3 DNA follows: TGCGCCAGCAGCCGTACTGAGGACAGGGTCTTTGCACCCCTCCACTTT. The full variable domain, its missing parts supplied by reference TRBV5-1 and TRBJ1-6, is KAGVTQTPRYLIKTRGQQVTLSCSPISGHRSVSWYQQTPGQGLQFLFEYFSETQRNKGNFPGRFSGRQFSNSRSEMNVSTLELGDSALYLCASSRTEDRVFAPLHFGNGTRLTVT.

The chain links TRBV5-4 to TRBJ2-4, with unresolved D. Trimming pared 4 bases from V and 0 bases from J, leaving 8 bases between. The CDR3 consists of 14 residues. Per germline, CDR1 SGHNT and CDR2 YYREEE (reference sequence). CDR3: CASSNGQAKNIQYF. CDR3 DNA: TGTGCCAGCAGCAACGGCCAAGCCAAAAACATTCAGTACTTC.

The V and J genes are TRBV29-1 and TRBJ1-1, with no clear D. This CDR3 comprises 13 residues. V was clipped by 3 bases and J by 0 bases, with 8 bases between them. Germline-derived CDR1 and CDR2 are SQVTM and ANQGSEA. CDR3 protein: CSVERSVNTEAFF. CDR3 sequence (DNA): TGCAGCGTTGAGAGGTCCGTGAACACTGAAGCTTTCTTT.

The rearrangement links TRBV10-3 to TRBJ1-2, with D unresolved. Germline-derived CDR1 and CDR2 are ENHRY and SYGVKD. The CDR3 covers 14 residues. V was pared by 0 bases and J by 8 bases, with 13 bases between. The CDR3 bases are TGTGCCATCAGTGAGTCCGAGTTCTCGCGGGGCTACACCTTC. Translated, it gives CAISESEFSRGYTF.

The genes are TRBV27 and TRBJ2-1; no definite D call. CDR3 length equals 13 residues. With 0 bases removed from V and 8 bases from J, the gap between germline ends came to 8 bases. Looked up from germline, CDR1 is MNHEY and CDR2 is SMNVEV (reference sequence). The CDR3 protein is CASSLSRGDEQFF. CDR3 DNA: TGTGCCAGCAGTTTATCCCGTGGCGATGAGCAGTTCTTC.

The gene calls are TRBV10-3 and TRBJ1-2; D might be TRBD1 (6 bases). V lost 5 bases, J lost 1 base, and 14 bases lay in between. Per germline, CDR1 ENHRY and CDR2 SYGVKD. The CDR3 has 15 residues. This chain's CDR3 is CAISPGGRINYGYTF. CDR3 nucleotides: TGTGCCATCAGTCCCGGGGGCCGGATTAACTATGGCTACACCTTC.

The V call is TRBV7-2, the J call TRBJ1-2, with D unclear. CDR1 is SGHTA and CDR2 is FQGNSA in the germline V gene. The CDR3 consists of 12 residues. Trimming removed 0 bases at V and 4 bases at J, with 3 bases between. The CDR3 bases are TGTGCCAGCAGCTTAGCTTTCTATGGCTACACCTTC. It codes for CASSLAFYGYTF.